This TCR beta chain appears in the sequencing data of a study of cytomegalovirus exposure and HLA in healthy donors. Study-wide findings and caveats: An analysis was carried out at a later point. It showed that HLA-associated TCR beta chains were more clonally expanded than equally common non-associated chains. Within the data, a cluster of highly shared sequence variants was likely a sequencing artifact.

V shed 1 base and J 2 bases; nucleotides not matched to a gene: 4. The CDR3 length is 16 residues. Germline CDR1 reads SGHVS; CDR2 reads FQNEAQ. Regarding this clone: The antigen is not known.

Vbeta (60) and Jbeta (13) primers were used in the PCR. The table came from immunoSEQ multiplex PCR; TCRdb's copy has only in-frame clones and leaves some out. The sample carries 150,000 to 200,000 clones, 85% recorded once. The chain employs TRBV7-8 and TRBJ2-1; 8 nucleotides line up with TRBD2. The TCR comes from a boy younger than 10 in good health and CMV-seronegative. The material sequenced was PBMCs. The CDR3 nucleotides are TGTGCCAGCAGCTTAGGGACTAGCTTGCCCTACAATGAGCAGTTCTTC. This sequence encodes CASSLGTSLPYNEQFF.